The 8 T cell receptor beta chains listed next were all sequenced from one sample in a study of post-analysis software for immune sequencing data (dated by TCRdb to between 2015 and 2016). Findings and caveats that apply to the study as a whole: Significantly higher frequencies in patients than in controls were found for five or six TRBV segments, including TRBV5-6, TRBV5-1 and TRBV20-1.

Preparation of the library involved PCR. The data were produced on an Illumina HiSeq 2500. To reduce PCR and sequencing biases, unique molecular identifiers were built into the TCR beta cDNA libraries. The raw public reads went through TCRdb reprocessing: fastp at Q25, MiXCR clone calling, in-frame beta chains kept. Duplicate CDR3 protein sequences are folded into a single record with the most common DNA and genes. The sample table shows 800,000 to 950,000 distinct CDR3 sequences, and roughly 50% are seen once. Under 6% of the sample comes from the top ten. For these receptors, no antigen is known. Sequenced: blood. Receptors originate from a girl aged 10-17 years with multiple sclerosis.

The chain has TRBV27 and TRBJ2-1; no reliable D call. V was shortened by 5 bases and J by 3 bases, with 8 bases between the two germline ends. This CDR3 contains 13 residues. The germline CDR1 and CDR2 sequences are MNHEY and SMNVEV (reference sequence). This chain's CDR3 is CASSPPLYNEQFF. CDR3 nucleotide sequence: TGTGCCAGCAGTCCCCCTCTCTACAATGAGCAGTTCTTC.

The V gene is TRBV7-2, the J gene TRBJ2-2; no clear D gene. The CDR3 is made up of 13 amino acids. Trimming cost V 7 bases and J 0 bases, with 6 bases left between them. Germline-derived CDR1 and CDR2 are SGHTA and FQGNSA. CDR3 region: CASNYSNTGELFF. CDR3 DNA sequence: TGTGCCAGCAACTACTCGAACACCGGGGAGCTGTTTTTT.

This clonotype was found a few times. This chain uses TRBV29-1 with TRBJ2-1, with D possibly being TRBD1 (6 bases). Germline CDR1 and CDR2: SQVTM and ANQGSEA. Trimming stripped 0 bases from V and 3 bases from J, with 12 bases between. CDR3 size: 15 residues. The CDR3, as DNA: TGCAGCGTTGAAGACGTGGACAGACTCTACAATGAGCAGTTCTTC. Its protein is CSVEDVDRLYNEQFF.

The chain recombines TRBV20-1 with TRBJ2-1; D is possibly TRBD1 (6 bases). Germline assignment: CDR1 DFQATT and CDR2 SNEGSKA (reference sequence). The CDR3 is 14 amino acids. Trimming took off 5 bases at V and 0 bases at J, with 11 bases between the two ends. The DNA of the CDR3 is TGCAGTGCTGAGCAGGGGACCTCCTACAATGAGCAGTTCTTC. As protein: CSAEQGTSYNEQFF.

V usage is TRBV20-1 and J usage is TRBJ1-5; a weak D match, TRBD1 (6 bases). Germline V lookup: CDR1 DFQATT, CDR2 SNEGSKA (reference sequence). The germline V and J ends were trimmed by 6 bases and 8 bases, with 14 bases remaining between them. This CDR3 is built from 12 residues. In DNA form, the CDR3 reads TGCAGTGCAAGGGTAGGGGGGAAGCCCCAGCATTTT. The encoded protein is CSARVGGKPQHF.

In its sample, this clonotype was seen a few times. DNA for the CDR3: TGTGCCAGCAACGCAGGGACCGCCTACGAGCAGTACTTC. As protein: CASNAGTAYEQYF. The V and J genes are TRBV7-9 and TRBJ2-4; D possibly uses TRBD1 or TRBD2 (5 bases each). The DNA end is a closer match to TRBJ2-7, so the J assignment may be wrong. The length of the CDR3 is 13 residues. The V gene's germline CDR1 is SEHNR and CDR2 FQNEAQ (reference sequence).

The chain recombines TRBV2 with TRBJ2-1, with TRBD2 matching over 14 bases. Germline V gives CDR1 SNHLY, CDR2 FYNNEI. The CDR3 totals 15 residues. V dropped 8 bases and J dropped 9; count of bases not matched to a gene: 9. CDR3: CASCGTSGSNGEQFF. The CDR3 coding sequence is TGTGCCAGCTGCGGGACTAGCGGGAGTAACGGTGAGCAGTTCTTC.

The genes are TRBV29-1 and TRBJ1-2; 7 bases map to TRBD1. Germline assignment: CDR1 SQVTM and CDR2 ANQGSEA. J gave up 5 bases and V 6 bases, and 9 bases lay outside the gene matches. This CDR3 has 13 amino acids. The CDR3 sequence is CSVVQGIGYGYTF. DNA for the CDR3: TGCAGCGTAGTACAGGGGATAGGGTATGGCTACACCTTC.